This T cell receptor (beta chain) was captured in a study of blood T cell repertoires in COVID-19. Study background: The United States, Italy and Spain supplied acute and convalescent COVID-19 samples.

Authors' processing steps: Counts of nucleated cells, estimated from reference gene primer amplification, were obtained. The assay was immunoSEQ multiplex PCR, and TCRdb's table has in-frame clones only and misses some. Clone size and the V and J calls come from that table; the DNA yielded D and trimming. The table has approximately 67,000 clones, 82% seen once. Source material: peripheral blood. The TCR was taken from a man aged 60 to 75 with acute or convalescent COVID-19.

The CDR3 region has the DNA TGTGCCAGTATTAGGGGGCGTGGGTATGGCTACACCTTC. Residues: CASIRGRGYGYTF. The V and J genes are TRBV2 and TRBJ1-2; TRBD1 agrees at 7 bases. This CDR3 is 13 amino acids long. Germline loops: CDR1 SNHLY, CDR2 FYNNEI. The J segment lost 5 bases and the V segment lost 9 bases, leaving 9 bases of the junction unmatched.